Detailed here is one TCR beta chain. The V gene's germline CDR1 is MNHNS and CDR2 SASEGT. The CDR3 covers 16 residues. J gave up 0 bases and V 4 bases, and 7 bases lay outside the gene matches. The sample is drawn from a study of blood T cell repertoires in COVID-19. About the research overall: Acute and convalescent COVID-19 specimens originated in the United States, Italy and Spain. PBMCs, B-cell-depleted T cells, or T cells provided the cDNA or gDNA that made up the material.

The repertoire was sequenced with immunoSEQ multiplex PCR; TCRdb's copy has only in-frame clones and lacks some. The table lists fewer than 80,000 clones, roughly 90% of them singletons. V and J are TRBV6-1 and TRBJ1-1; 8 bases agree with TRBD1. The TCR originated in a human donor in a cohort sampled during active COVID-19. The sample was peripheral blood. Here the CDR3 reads CASSGWDRRMNTEAFF. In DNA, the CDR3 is TGTGCCAGCAGTGGTTGGGACAGGCGAATGAACACTGAAGCTTTCTTT.